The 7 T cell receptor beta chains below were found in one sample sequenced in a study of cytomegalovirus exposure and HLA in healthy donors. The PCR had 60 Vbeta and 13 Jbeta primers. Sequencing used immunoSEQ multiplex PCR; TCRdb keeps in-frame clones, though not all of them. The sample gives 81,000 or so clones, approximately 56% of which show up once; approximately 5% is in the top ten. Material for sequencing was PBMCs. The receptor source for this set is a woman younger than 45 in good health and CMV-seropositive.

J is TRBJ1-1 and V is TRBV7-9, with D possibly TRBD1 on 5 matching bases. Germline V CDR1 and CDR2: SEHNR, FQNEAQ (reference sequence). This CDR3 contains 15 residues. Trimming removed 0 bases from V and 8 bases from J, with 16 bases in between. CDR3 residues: CASSLAAGRSGEAFF. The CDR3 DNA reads TGTGCCAGCAGCTTAGCAGCAGGGAGGTCGGGGGAAGCTTTCTTT.

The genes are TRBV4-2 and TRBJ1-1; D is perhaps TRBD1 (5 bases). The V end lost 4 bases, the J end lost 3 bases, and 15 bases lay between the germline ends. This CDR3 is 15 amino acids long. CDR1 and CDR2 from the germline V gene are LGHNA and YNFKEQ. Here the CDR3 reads CASSRPQGGDTEAFF. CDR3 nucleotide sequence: TGTGCCAGCAGCCGACCCCAGGGAGGGGACACTGAAGCTTTCTTT.

The CDR3 nucleotides read TGTGCCAGCAGCTTAGGCTGGGGACAGGGGAACACCGGGGAGCTGTTTTTT. Its protein is CASSLGWGQGNTGELFF. The chain joins TRBV7-9 to TRBJ2-2; 9 nucleotides align to TRBD1. V was pared by 1 base and J by 1 base, with 4 bases of the junction left unmatched. The CDR3 runs 17 residues. Germline values: CDR1 SEHNR, CDR2 FQNEAQ (reference sequence).

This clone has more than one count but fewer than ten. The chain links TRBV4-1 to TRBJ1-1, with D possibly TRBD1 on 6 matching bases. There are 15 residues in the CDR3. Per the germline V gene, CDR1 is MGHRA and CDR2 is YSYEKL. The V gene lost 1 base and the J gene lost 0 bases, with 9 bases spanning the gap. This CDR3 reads CASSQVDRMNTEAFF. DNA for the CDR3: TGCGCCAGCAGCCAAGTAGACAGGATGAACACTGAAGCTTTCTTT.

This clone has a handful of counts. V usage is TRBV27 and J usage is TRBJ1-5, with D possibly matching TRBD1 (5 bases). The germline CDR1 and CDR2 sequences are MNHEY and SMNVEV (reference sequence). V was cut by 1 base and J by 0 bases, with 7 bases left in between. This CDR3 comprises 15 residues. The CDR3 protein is CASSLWGSSNQPQHF. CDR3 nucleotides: TGTGCCAGCAGTTTATGGGGCAGTAGCAATCAGCCCCAGCATTTT.

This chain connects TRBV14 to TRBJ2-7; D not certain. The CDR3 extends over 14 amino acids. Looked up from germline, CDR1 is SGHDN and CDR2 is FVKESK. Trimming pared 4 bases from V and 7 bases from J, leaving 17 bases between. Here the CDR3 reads CASSLRMTPGEQYF. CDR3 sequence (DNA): TGTGCCAGCAGCCTCAGGATGACCCCTGGGGAGCAGTACTTC.

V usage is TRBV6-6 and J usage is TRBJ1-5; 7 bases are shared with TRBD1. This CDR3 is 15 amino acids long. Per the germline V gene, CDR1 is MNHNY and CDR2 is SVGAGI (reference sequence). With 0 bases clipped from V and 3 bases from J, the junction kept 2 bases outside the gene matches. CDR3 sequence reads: CASSYSGTVNQPQHF. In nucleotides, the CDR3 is TGTGCCAGCAGTTACTCAGGGACAGTCAATCAGCCCCAGCATTTT.